Listed here are 10 T cell receptor beta chains from one sample, sequenced in a study of cytomegalovirus exposure and HLA in healthy donors. Generated by immunoSEQ multiplex PCR, the TCRdb table keeps only in-frame clones and is missing some. This sample has over 150,000 clones, with around 83% found just once. Material for sequencing was PBMCs. All receptors derive from a human donor in good health.

Comment on this clone: Other DNA sequences within the sample encode an identical CDR3. The V and J genes are TRBV5-1 and TRBJ2-7; TRBD2 matches at 9 bases. The V gene's germline CDR1 is SGHRS and CDR2 YFSETQ. The CDR3 runs to 14 residues. With 1 base clipped from V and 1 base from J, the junction kept 0 bases outside the gene matches. Here the CDR3 DNA reads TGCGCCAGCAGCTTGACTAGCGGGTCCTACGAGCAGTACTTC. Translated: CASSLTSGSYEQYF.

Remarks on this clone: The same CDR3 also results from other DNA sequences found in this sample. The chain couples TRBV5-1 to TRBJ2-7; 7 bases are a match to TRBD2. Germline lookup yields CDR1 SGHRS and CDR2 YFSETQ. V shed 0 bases and J 1 base; nucleotides not matched to a gene: 4. The CDR3 spans 15 residues. DNA of the CDR3: TGCGCCAGCAGCTTGGTGGTTAGCGGGTCCTACGAGCAGTACTTC. Its translation is CASSLVVSGSYEQYF.

This clone was seen more than once but under ten times. Other DNA sequences of this sample code for an identical CDR3. This chain links TRBV19 with TRBJ1-1, with D possibly TRBD1 on 6 matching bases. CDR1 LNHDA and CDR2 SQIVND come from the germline V gene (reference sequence). Trimming left V 5 bases short and J 1 base short, with 8 bases between. The CDR3 has 13 amino acids. In DNA, the CDR3 is TGTGCCAGTAGTTTACAGGGGAACACTGAAGCTTTCTTT. Amino acids: CASSLQGNTEAFF.

The chain joins TRBV5-4 to TRBJ1-1, with 8 bases that match TRBD1. V shed 2 bases and J 1 base; nucleotides not matched to a gene: 4. Germline V gene data show CDR1 as SGHNT and CDR2 as YYREEE (reference sequence). The CDR3 is 15 amino acids. This CDR3 is CASSFPGTGNTEAFF. The CDR3 DNA sequence: TGTGCCAGCAGCTTCCCCGGGACAGGGAACACTGAAGCTTTCTTT.

This clone was seen more than once but under ten times. V usage is TRBV2 and J usage is TRBJ2-5; 7 positions agree with TRBD1. The CDR3 spans 16 residues. CDR1 and CDR2 from the germline V gene are SNHLY and FYNNEI. Germline trimming cut 7 bases from V and 2 bases from J; bases unmatched to any gene: 13. CDR3 loop: CASKLGETGQQETQYF. DNA for the CDR3: TGTGCCAGCAAGCTTGGGGAGACGGGACAGCAAGAGACCCAGTACTTC.

This sequence joins TRBV6-5 and TRBJ2-7; 8 nucleotides agree with TRBD2. Germline assignment: CDR1 MNHEY and CDR2 SVGAGI. The CDR3 contains 14 residues. V dropped 6 bases and J dropped 2; count of bases not matched to a gene: 6. For the CDR3, the DNA is TGTGCCAGCAGAGTTATAGCGGGGACCTACGAGCAGTACTTC. Amino acids: CASRVIAGTYEQYF.

The V and J genes are TRBV30 and TRBJ1-1; D gene ambiguous. Germline V lookup: CDR1 GTSNPN, CDR2 SVGIG (reference sequence). Trimming shortened V by 5 bases and J by 3 bases, and 13 bases separated the two germline ends. The CDR3 runs 13 residues. CDR3 DNA: TGTGCCTGGCGTAGTGAACTATACACTGAAGCTTTCTTT. Translation: CAWRSELYTEAFF.

The chain uses TRBV28 and TRBJ2-5; D gene uncertain. The ends were cut back, 5 bases at V and 3 bases at J, with 7 bases in the middle. Germline assignment: CDR1 MDHEN and CDR2 SYDVKM. This CDR3 comprises 12 residues. The DNA for the CDR3 is TGTGCCAGCAGTACTGTAGAAGAGACCCAGTACTTC. This sequence encodes CASSTVEETQYF. Supplemented by reference TRBV28 and TRBJ2-5, the full variable domain reads DVKVTQSSRYLVKRTGEKVFLECVQDMDHENMFWYRQDPGLGLRLIYFSYDVKMKEKGDIPEGYSVSREKKERFSLILESASTNQTSMYLCASSTVEETQYFGPGTRLLVL.

The rearrangement joins TRBV6-1 to TRBJ1-5, with no clear D. Germline CDR1 reads MNHNS; CDR2 reads SASEGT. This CDR3 comprises 13 residues. V was clipped by 3 bases and J by 7 bases, with 10 bases between them. CDR3 DNA sequence: TGTGCCAGCAGTGACAGGATGACACAGCCCCAGCATTTT. Its translation: CASSDRMTQPQHF.

The chain employs TRBV7-6 and TRBJ2-1; perhaps TRBD2 as D (6 bases). Germline V CDR1 and CDR2: SGHVS, FNYEAQ. V lost 1 base, J lost 0 bases, and 16 bases lay in between. The length of the CDR3 is 18 residues. The CDR3 reads CASSLGGSGTSSYNEQFF. In DNA form, the CDR3 reads TGTGCCAGCAGCTTAGGGGGTAGCGGAACTAGCTCCTACAATGAGCAGTTCTTC.